This record concerns one T cell receptor (beta chain) sequence. Germline assignment: CDR1 SGHTA and CDR2 FQGTGA. With V trimmed by 2 bases and J by 2 bases, 2 bases remained unmatched. The CDR3 length is 15 residues. During active infection, Seattle patients enrolled and were then monitored through disease. Original processing notes: Using reference gene primer amplification, nucleated cell counts were estimated. Profiling relied on immunoSEQ multiplex PCR, and the TCRdb table lists in-frame clones only, not all of them. V and J calls and clone size are those listed in that table; D and trimming were worked out from the DNA. This sample has some 190,000 clones, with over 75% found just once. These data come from a study of blood T cell repertoires in COVID-19. In the study overall: Samples of COVID-19 (acute and convalescent) were obtained from the United States, Italy and Spain. T cells, B-cell-depleted T cells, or PBMCs provided the cDNA or gDNA that served as material.

Source material: peripheral blood. The V call is TRBV7-3, the J call TRBJ2-7; TRBD2 aligns across 11 bases. The TCR sequence derives from a person aged 70 to 85 with COVID-19, enrolled during active disease. DNA of the CDR3: TGTGCCAGCAGCTTAGGACTAGCGGGCACCTACGAGCAGTACTTC. Translation: CASSLGLAGTYEQYF.